The 22 T cell receptor beta chains below all came from one sample that was sequenced in a study of identical twins. Using its own MiXCR run on the 5' RACE reads, TCRdb lists one record per CDR3 protein. In the table there are some 300,000 distinct CDR3 sequences, 9% to 15% of which are singletons. These same records also appear under a second study, on yellow fever vaccine responses in identical twins.

What was sequenced was CD8+ T cells sorted from blood. All receptors come from a woman aged 18-29 years in good health.

This clonotype was seen only a few times. The chain is built from TRBV11-3 and TRBJ1-1, with D maybe TRBD1 (5 bases). Trimming took 5 bases from V and 5 from J, leaving 12 bases between them. This CDR3 contains 13 residues. The germline CDR1 and CDR2 sequences are SGHNT and YENEEA. Here the CDR3 DNA reads TGTGCCAGCAGCCCGAGGGGAAGTACTGAAGCTTTCTTT. It specifies CASSPRGSTEAFF.

This clonotype was detected only a few times. V gene TRBV4-1 combines with J gene TRBJ1-2; D is unresolved. Germline CDR1 MGHRA, CDR2 YSYEKL. Trimming shortened V by 1 base and J by 8 bases, and 17 bases separated the two germline ends. CDR3 length: 15 amino acids. CDR3 nucleotide sequence: TGCGCCAGCAGCCAAGGGTCGATGGCGAATCGAGGCTACACCTTC. Its translation is CASSQGSMANRGYTF.

This chain connects TRBV12-3 or TRBV12-4 to TRBJ2-3; D may be TRBD2 (5 bases). Trimming removed 6 bases from V and 6 bases from J, with 16 bases in between. The CDR3 is 14 residues long. The CDR3 nucleotides read TGTGCCAGCAGCCGCCCCGGGCGAGGGGATACGCAGTATTTT. Translated: CASSRPGRGDTQYF.

This chain links TRBV27 with TRBJ2-1; TRBD1 matches at 8 bases. The CDR3 extends over 13 amino acids. CDR1 and CDR2 (germline): MNHEY, SMNVEV (reference sequence). Germline trimming cut 10 bases from V and 4 bases from J; bases unmatched to any gene: 6. CDR3 residues: CATRQGPYNEQFF. The CDR3, as DNA: TGTGCCACTAGACAGGGGCCTTACAATGAGCAGTTCTTC.

In its sample, this clonotype was seen many times. The rearrangement joins TRBV12-3 or TRBV12-4 to TRBJ2-3; 8 bases are shared with TRBD2. The CDR3 is 16 residues long. With V trimmed by 6 bases and J by 0 bases, 8 bases remained unmatched. CDR3 amino acids: CASRGPGTRSTDTQYF. In nucleotides, the CDR3 is TGTGCCAGCAGAGGCCCCGGGACTAGGAGCACAGATACGCAGTATTTT.

The chain carries TRBV7-9 and TRBJ2-7, with TRBD2 matching 11 bases. The CDR3 extends over 16 amino acids. Losses at the gene ends were 2 bases for V and 0 bases for J; bases not matched to a gene: 3. In germline, CDR1 is SEHNR, CDR2 FQNEAQ (reference sequence). In DNA form, the CDR3 reads TGTGCCAGCAGCTTATCCGGACTAGCGGGCTCCTACGAGCAGTACTTC. Its translation is CASSLSGLAGSYEQYF.

The gene calls are TRBV5-6 and TRBJ2-7; 13 bases fit TRBD2. CDR3 length: 15 amino acids. Trimming cost V 4 bases and J 3 bases; bases outside gene matches: 4. Germline values: CDR1 SGHDT, CDR2 YYEEEE. CDR3 loop: CASSHGLAGVYEQYF. The CDR3 DNA reads as TGTGCCAGCAGCCATGGACTAGCGGGAGTCTACGAGCAGTACTTC.

This clonotype came up many times. V gene TRBV12-3 or TRBV12-4 combines with J gene TRBJ2-1; tentatively, D is TRBD2 (5 bases). The CDR3 totals 13 residues. V was pared by 6 bases and J by 6 bases, with 12 bases between. The CDR3 region is CASSSGGLNEQFF. The CDR3 coding sequence is TGTGCCAGCAGCAGCGGAGGTCTCAATGAGCAGTTCTTC.

This clonotype came up many times. J is TRBJ2-7 and V is TRBV28, with D perhaps TRBD2 (6 bases). The CDR3 is 12 amino acids. V dropped 9 bases and J dropped 3 bases, with 12 bases sitting between them. Germline V gene data show CDR1 as MDHEN and CDR2 as SYDVKM. CDR3 coding DNA: TGTGCCAGGCCGGGAGTTCTCTACGAGCAGTACGTC. Translating it yields CARPGVLYEQYV.

CDR3 in DNA: TGTGCCAGCAGCCAAGAGGGGACAGGGAGGCAAGAGACCCAGTACTTC. Amino acids: CASSQEGTGRQETQYF. The V call is TRBV4-2, the J call TRBJ2-5, with 9 bases lining up with TRBD1. The CDR3 is made up of 16 amino acids. J lost 2 bases, V lost 0 bases, and 4 bases had no gene match. Germline CDR1 and CDR2: LGHNA and YNFKEQ.

Note on this clonotype: A much larger clone lies one base from this, so it may be a read error. The rearrangement joins TRBV15 to TRBJ2-1; D gene ambiguous. The germline V gene has CDR1 LNHNV and CDR2 YYDKDF (reference sequence). This CDR3 has 13 amino acids. The CDR3: CATTDSSYNVQFF. As DNA, the CDR3 is TGTGCCACCACTGACTCCTCCTACAATGTGCAGTTCTTC.

This chain links TRBV5-5 with TRBJ2-3; 8 bases line up with TRBD2. CDR3 length: 14 amino acids. With 7 bases clipped from V and 3 bases from J, the junction kept 7 bases outside the gene matches. Germline CDR1 SGHKS, CDR2 YYEKEE (reference sequence). The CDR3 DNA is TGTGCCAGCCTAAGCGGGAGTATGACAGATACGCAGTATTTT. Its translation: CASLSGSMTDTQYF.

This clonotype was seen a handful of times. This rearrangement joins TRBV12-3 or TRBV12-4 to TRBJ2-1; D is possibly TRBD2 (6 bases). This CDR3 is built from 12 residues. Trimming shortened V by 8 bases and J by 9 bases, and 14 bases separated the two germline ends. The CDR3 protein is CASFLASGEQFF. DNA of the CDR3: TGTGCCAGCTTCCTAGCGTCGGGTGAGCAGTTCTTC.

In its sample, this clonotype was seen many times. The chain has TRBV6-2 or TRBV6-3 and TRBJ2-2; 12 nucleotides match TRBD2. The CDR3 is 15 amino acids. The germline gives CDR1 MNHEY, CDR2 SVGEGT. V gave up 4 bases and J gave up 5 bases; unmatched junction bases: 2. CDR3 bases: TGTGCCAGCAGTTCTAGCGGGAGGGATACCGGGGAGCTGTTTTTT. Amino acid sequence: CASSSSGRDTGELFF.

This rearrangement joins TRBV19 to TRBJ2-1, with D perhaps TRBD1 (6 bases). The germline V gene encodes CDR1 LNHDA and CDR2 SQIVND (reference sequence). Trimming stripped 5 bases from V and 8 bases from J, with 13 bases between. The CDR3 sequence is 13 residues long. The CDR3 here is CASSDRTGDEQFF. The CDR3 DNA reads as TGTGCCAGTAGTGACAGGACTGGAGATGAGCAGTTCTTC.

The rearrangement uses TRBV10-3 and TRBJ2-3; 8 nucleotides line up with TRBD1. The CDR3 has 18 amino acids. Germline-derived CDR1 and CDR2 are ENHRY and SYGVKD. Germline trimming cut 6 bases from V and 1 base from J; bases unmatched to any gene: 15. Here the CDR3 reads CAIRSGTGGFEGTDTQYF. The DNA for the CDR3 is TGTGCCATCAGGTCCGGGACAGGAGGGTTTGAGGGCACAGATACGCAGTATTTT.

The genes are TRBV12-3 or TRBV12-4 and TRBJ2-2, with unresolved D. The CDR3 totals 14 residues. Trimming left V 7 bases short and J 4 bases short, with 13 bases between. The CDR3 is CASTPASFTGELFF. CDR3 sequence (DNA): TGTGCCAGCACCCCGGCGAGTTTCACCGGGGAGCTGTTTTTT.

This chain connects TRBV29-1 to TRBJ2-1; possibly TRBD2 for D (5 bases). This CDR3 spans 12 amino acids. Per germline, CDR1 SQVTM and CDR2 ANQGSEA. Trimming pared 0 bases from V and 16 bases from J, leaving 16 bases between. CDR3 DNA: TGCAGCGTTGAAGATCAGGACTCTGCTTCTTTCTTC. Its protein is CSVEDQDSASFF.

The rearrangement joins TRBV5-1 to TRBJ2-4, with D perhaps TRBD2 (6 bases). From germline, CDR1 is SGHRS and CDR2 YFSETQ. The CDR3 contains 13 residues. V lost 3 bases to trimming and J lost 6 bases, with 10 bases between them. CDR3 region: CASSSGTSNIQYF. CDR3 bases: TGCGCCAGCAGCTCCGGGACTTCAAACATTCAGTACTTC.

Here the CDR3 DNA reads TGTGCCAGCAGTTCTACTTCCGACGGAGCTTACGAGCAGTACGTC. It encodes CASSSTSDGAYEQYV. The rearrangement joins TRBV27 to TRBJ2-7; no clear D. Germline V gives CDR1 MNHEY, CDR2 SMNVEV (reference sequence). Trimming cost V 4 bases and J 4 bases, with 17 bases left between them. The CDR3 contains 15 residues.

The rearrangement links TRBV27 to TRBJ2-1; 7 bases agree with TRBD1. CDR3 length equals 13 residues. Germline-derived CDR1 and CDR2 are MNHEY and SMNVEV (reference sequence). Trimming removed 5 bases from V and 8 bases from J; junction bases left unmatched: 6. The CDR3 DNA follows: TGTGCCAGCAGTATACTACAGGGGTATGAGCAGTTCTTC. Its protein is CASSILQGYEQFF.

Details on this clonotype: One base away lies a much larger clone, so this may be a sequencing read error. The rearrangement links TRBV24-1 to TRBJ2-3; D not resolved. CDR3 length: 12 amino acids. V was cut by 6 bases and J by 11 bases, with 14 bases left in between. Germline CDR1 is KGHDR and CDR2 is SFDVKD. The CDR3 sequence: CATSSGYYMQYF. CDR3 nucleotides: TGTGCCACCAGTTCTGGCTACTATATGCAGTATTTT.